What follows is one T cell receptor beta chain and its context. The target antigen is unknown. Disease duration under 2 months; hyperthyroidism patients were aged 18 to 65. Uncontrolled infections, other autoimmune diseases, pregnancy or lactation led to exclusion of patients. This sample was included in a study of T cells in Graves' hyperthyroidism and ophthalmopathy. Study-wide results and limits: Ophthalmopathy could be told apart from stable hyperthyroidism with a 13 V-J model.

The CDR3 consists of 15 residues. Germline lookup yields CDR1 SEHNR and CDR2 FQNEAQ (reference sequence). The trim removed 4 bases at V and 3 bases at J, leaving 6 bases unmatched. RNA transcripts served as the template for amplifying TCR beta CDR3 regions. The study used the HTBI primer set for a first-round RT-PCR of the TCR CDR3. TCRdb itself ran the multiplex PCR reads through MiXCR, one entry per CDR3 protein. This sample has approximately 500,000 distinct CDR3 sequences, with approximately 44% found just once. The sequence was collected from a woman aged 18-29 years with Graves' hyperthyroidism. This rearrangement joins TRBV7-9 to TRBJ2-7, with 10 bases matching TRBD2. Sequenced sample: peripheral blood or thyroid tissue (not recorded which). The CDR3 loop is CASSSAGGISYEQYF. CDR3 nucleotides: TGTGCCAGCAGCTCAGCGGGAGGGATCAGCTACGAGCAGTACTTC.